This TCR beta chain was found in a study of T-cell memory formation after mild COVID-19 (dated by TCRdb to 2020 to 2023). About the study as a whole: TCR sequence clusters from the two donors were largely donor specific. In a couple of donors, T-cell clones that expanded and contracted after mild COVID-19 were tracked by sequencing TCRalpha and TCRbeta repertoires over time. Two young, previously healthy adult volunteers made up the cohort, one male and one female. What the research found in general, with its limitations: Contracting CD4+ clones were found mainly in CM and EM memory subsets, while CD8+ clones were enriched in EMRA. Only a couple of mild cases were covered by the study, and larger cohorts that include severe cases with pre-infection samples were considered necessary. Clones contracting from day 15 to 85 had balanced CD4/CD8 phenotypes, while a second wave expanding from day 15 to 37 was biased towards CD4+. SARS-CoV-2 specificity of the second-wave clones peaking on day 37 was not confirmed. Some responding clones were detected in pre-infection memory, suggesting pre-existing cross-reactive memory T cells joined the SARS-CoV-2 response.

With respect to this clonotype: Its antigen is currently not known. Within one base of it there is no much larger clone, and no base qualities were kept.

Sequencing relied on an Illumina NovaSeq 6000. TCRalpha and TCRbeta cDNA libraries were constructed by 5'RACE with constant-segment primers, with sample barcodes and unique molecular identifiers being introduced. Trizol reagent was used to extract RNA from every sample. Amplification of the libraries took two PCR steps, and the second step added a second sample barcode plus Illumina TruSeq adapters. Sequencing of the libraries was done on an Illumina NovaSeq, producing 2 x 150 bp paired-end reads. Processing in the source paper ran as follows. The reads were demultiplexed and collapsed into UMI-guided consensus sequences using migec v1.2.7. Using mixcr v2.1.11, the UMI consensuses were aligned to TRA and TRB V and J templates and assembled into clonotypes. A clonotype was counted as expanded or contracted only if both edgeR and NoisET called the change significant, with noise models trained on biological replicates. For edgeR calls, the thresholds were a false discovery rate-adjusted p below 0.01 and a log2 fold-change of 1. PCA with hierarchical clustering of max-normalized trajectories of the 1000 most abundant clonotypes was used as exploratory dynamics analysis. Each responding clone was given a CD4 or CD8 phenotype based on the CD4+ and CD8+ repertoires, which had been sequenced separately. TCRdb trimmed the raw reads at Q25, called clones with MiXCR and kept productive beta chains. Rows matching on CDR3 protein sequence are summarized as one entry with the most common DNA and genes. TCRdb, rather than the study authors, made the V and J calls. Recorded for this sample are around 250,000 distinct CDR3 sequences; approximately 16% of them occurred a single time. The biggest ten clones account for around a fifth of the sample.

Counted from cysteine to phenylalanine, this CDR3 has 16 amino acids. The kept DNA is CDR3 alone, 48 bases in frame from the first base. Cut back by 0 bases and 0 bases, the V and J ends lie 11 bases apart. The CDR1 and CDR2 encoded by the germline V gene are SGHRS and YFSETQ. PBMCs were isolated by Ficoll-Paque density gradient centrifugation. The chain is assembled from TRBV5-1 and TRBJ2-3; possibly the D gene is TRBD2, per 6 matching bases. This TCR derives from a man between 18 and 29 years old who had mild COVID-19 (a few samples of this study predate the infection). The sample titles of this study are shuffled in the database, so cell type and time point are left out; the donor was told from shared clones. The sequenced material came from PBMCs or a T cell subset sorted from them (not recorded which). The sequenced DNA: TGCGCCAGCAGCTTGGGCGCGGGGTATAGCACAGATACGCAGTATTTT. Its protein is CASSLGAGYSTDTQYF. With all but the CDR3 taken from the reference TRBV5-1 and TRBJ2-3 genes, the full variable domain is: KAGVTQTPRYLIKTRGQQVTLSCSPISGHRSVSWYQQTPGQGLQFLFEYFSETQRNKGNFPGRFSGRQFSNSRSEMNVSTLELGDSALYLCASSLGAGYSTDTQYFGPGTRLTVL.